Listed below are T cell receptor beta chains from one sample, sequenced in a study of blood T cells in healthy people across ages. TCRdb recomputed calls from the 5' RACE reads with MiXCR, one row per CDR3 protein. The sample includes about 1.6 million distinct CDR3 sequences, 30% to 40% of them seen just once. The sample consisted of blood. These receptors all stem from a woman in her 30s in good health. CDR3s leave out the opening cysteine and the closing phenylalanine or tryptophan.

J gene	V gene	CDR3 protein
TRBJ2-1	TRBV20-1	SAIGLAGANEQF
TRBJ2-1	TRBV27	ASGQYNEQF
TRBJ2-4	TRBV20-1	SAVVGGAKNIQY
TRBJ2-3	TRBV12-3/TRBV12-4	ASSPTSPSDTQY
TRBJ1-1	TRBV29-1	SVEDLVGGDTEAF
TRBJ2-4	TRBV7-2	ASSDELAPENIQY
TRBJ2-5	TRBV7-9	ASSPPGFLVETQY
TRBJ1-2	TRBV20-1	SAPGGLFTNYGYT
TRBJ2-1	TRBV12-3/TRBV12-4	ASSLLTEIYNEQF
TRBJ1-5	TRBV15	ATSRVGALMDRGGQPQH
TRBJ1-5	TRBV7-2	ASSLEGVGSNQPQH
TRBJ2-7	TRBV7-6	ASSRTTSGSFYEQY
TRBJ2-7	TRBV7-6	ASSPYTGGYEQY
TRBJ2-3	TRBV10-3	AISAGVTDTQY
TRBJ2-3	TRBV5-1	ASSLALAGPTSTDTQY
TRBJ1-3	TRBV4-1	ASSQWTGTVSGNTIY
TRBJ2-7	TRBV12-3/TRBV12-4	ASSPRHEYEQY
TRBJ2-1	TRBV18	ASSQGQGKF
.	TRBV27	ASSLFPGRAYEQY
TRBJ2-1	TRBV19	ASLPGLAGRSSSYNEQF
TRBJ2-5	TRBV13	ASSPGWEGETQY
TRBJ2-5	TRBV20-1	SARDLSGGLQETQY
.	TRBV4-1	ASERRLGDEQY
TRBJ2-5	TRBV30	AWGGEKETQY
TRBJ2-1	TRBV28	ASSPKARDRWKVGEF
TRBJ2-7	TRBV7-3	ASSLNSGSPYEQY
TRBJ1-2	TRBV6-1	ASSASMGTVPNYGYT
TRBJ2-2	TRBV12-3/TRBV12-4	ASNAGTGAGELF
TRBJ2-3	TRBV5-1	ASSLKQGGSTDTQY
TRBJ1-1	TRBV28	ASSLITERMNTEAF
TRBJ2-5	TRBV7-2	ASSLEWWGETQY
TRBJ2-3	TRBV9	ASSYDYSDTQY
TRBJ2-3	TRBV10-3	AISESSYGYLGEDTQY
TRBJ2-4	TRBV20-1	SAVSPSDSLAKNIQY
TRBJ2-7	TRBV11-2	ASSPTWVRRDSYEQY
TRBJ2-5	TRBV5-1	ASSPGTVEETQY
TRBJ2-3	TRBV6-1	ASRRAPSTDTQY
TRBJ2-7	TRBV20-1	SANSGTDTYEQY
TRBJ2-7	TRBV6-1	ASKKIAGGLYEQY
TRBJ2-2	TRBV12-3/TRBV12-4	ASSLKGKGPGELF
TRBJ2-6	TRBV18	ASSPNGVAGANVLT
TRBJ2-1	TRBV12-3/TRBV12-4	ASSSWGTSPTSGVYNEQF
TRBJ2-2	TRBV27	ASSLLWSRSGGSTGELF
TRBJ1-2	TRBV6-5	ASKSALNYGYT
TRBJ2-7	TRBV7-6	ASSPREGHEQY
TRBJ2-7	TRBV2	ASLGGMTSGSSYEQY
TRBJ2-5	TRBV4-1	ASSQDVQGAKIGETQY
TRBJ1-2	TRBV4-2	ASSQSRNRDRAGYT
TRBJ1-1	TRBV29-1	SVERTGLDGTEAF
TRBJ2-6	TRBV30	AWTVGGSGANVLT
TRBJ1-1	TRBV14	ASSQVGVRGTEAF
TRBJ1-2	TRBV20-1	SAREFRGANYGYT